One and the same sample provided the 13 T cell receptor beta chains below, sequenced in a study of beta chain features in type 1 diabetes. Findings and limits, study-wide: There was a moderate but significant shortening of TCRB CDR3s in all four CD4+ subsets of Type 1 diabetes patients.

Since all of the isolated RNA was reverse transcribed, expressed TCRB transcripts were what got sequenced. Method: immunoSEQ multiplex PCR; TCRdb's copy keeps in-frame clones and lacks some. The sample consists of about 150,000 clones, 10% to 15% of them appearing once. These receptors have no identified antigens. Sequencing was performed on central memory CD4+ T cells from blood. The receptors here all came from a man aged 18 to 30 with type 1 diabetes.

There are a few counts of this clone. The rearrangement uses TRBV18 and TRBJ2-5; D unclear. Germline V gene data show CDR1 as KGHSH and CDR2 as LQKENI. V was trimmed by 4 bases and J by 3 bases, leaving 9 bases between them. The CDR3 is 13 amino acids. Here the CDR3 DNA reads TGTGCCAGCTCACGAGAGCGCGAAGAGACCCAGTACTTC. It translates to CASSREREETQYF.

The rearrangement uses TRBV19 and TRBJ2-1; 7 positions match TRBD1. Germline V gives CDR1 LNHDA, CDR2 SQIVND (reference sequence). This CDR3 contains 14 residues. With 5 bases clipped from V and 7 bases from J, the junction kept 8 bases outside the gene matches. The CDR3 region is CASSATGYWNEQFF. CDR3 in DNA: TGTGCCAGTAGTGCGACAGGGTACTGGAATGAGCAGTTCTTC.

This clone was detected only a few times. V gene TRBV7-8 combines with J gene TRBJ2-2; 12 bases line up with TRBD1. This CDR3 region has 15 residues. From germline, CDR1 is SGHVS and CDR2 FQNEAQ. J gave up 6 bases and V 4 bases, and 3 bases lay outside the gene matches. CDR3 coding DNA: TGTGCCAGCAGCTGGGACAGGGGGCTGGCCGGGGAGCTGTTTTTT. Residues: CASSWDRGLAGELFF.

This clone was picked up a small number of times. A far larger clone differs by one base, so this is likely a read error. V usage is TRBV28 and J usage is TRBJ1-2; D remains unclear. The CDR3 consists of 17 residues. CDR1 is MDHEN and CDR2 is SYDVKM in the germline V gene. The CDR3 protein is CAISLPQLSGREGLGTF. The CDR3 DNA follows: TGTGCCATCAGTTTACCGCAACTCTCTGGGAGGGAAGGTTTGGGCACCTTC.

The rearrangement joins TRBV28 to TRBJ1-1, with no clear D. The CDR3 runs to 14 residues. Germline lookup yields CDR1 MDHEN and CDR2 SYDVKM. With 3 bases removed from V and 1 base from J, the gap between germline ends came to 9 bases. CDR3 region: CASSFPDRNTEAFF. The CDR3, as DNA: TGTGCCAGCAGTTTCCCGGATAGGAACACTGAAGCTTTCTTT.

The gene calls are TRBV11-3 and TRBJ1-1; D call uncertain. CDR3 size: 12 residues. Germline loops: CDR1 SGHNT, CDR2 YENEEA. V was shortened by 5 bases and J by 11 bases, with 15 bases between the two germline ends. CDR3 nucleotides: TGTGCCAGCAGCCGAGGTCCCGCGGGGGCTTTCTTT. It is translated as CASSRGPAGAFF.

The chain employs TRBV14 and TRBJ1-6, with 9 bases that match TRBD1. Looked up from germline, CDR1 is SGHDN and CDR2 is FVKESK. The junction had 5 bases not matched to a gene; V was cut back by 2 bases and J by 9 bases. The CDR3 runs to 15 residues. CDR3 DNA: TGTGCCAGCAGCCAAACAGGGGGCTCGGGTTCACCCCTCCACTTT. Residues: CASSQTGGSGSPLHF.

V usage is TRBV5-6 and J usage is TRBJ1-5; no clear D gene. Germline CDR1 is SGHDT and CDR2 is YYEEEE. Trimming took 5 bases from V and 5 from J, leaving 17 bases between them. The CDR3 has 15 amino acids. The CDR3 loop is CASSRRGSNHQPQHF. The CDR3, as DNA: TGTGCCAGCAGTCGCCGCGGCAGTAACCATCAGCCCCAGCATTTT.

J is TRBJ2-6 and V is TRBV29-1, with a possible D match to TRBD2 (5 bases). The CDR3 is 16 residues long. The germline V and J ends were trimmed by 1 base and 3 bases, with 13 bases remaining between them. CDR1 and CDR2 (germline): SQVTM, ANQGSEA. In nucleotides, the CDR3 is TGCAGCGTTGAAGGGAGGCCCACCGGTGGGGCCAACGTCCTGACTTTC. Translated, it gives CSVEGRPTGGANVLTF.

The chain couples TRBV5-4 to TRBJ2-1, with D maybe TRBD1 (6 bases). Germline CDR1 is SGHNT and CDR2 is YYREEE (reference sequence). The V gene lost 6 bases and the J gene lost 5 bases, with 15 bases spanning the gap. The CDR3 totals 14 residues. Here the CDR3 reads CASTSTGLDNEQFF. CDR3 DNA: TGTGCCAGCACCTCGACAGGATTGGACAATGAGCAGTTCTTC.

This clone was detected many times. The genes are TRBV28 and TRBJ2-3, with TRBD1 matching 7 bases. CDR1 MDHEN and CDR2 SYDVKM come from the germline V gene. V gave up 7 bases and J gave up 2 bases; unmatched junction bases: 6. The CDR3 has 14 residues. The CDR3 region has the DNA TGTGCCAGCACCCGGGGACAGATCACAGATACGCAGTATTTT. Its protein is CASTRGQITDTQYF.

In its sample, this clone was seen a few times. The chain couples TRBV5-1 to TRBJ1-1, with D maybe TRBD1 (6 bases). This CDR3 is 17 amino acids long. The germline V and J ends were trimmed by 2 bases and 0 bases, with 17 bases remaining between them. Germline V CDR1 and CDR2: SGHRS, YFSETQ. The CDR3 reads CASSFGGPAGMNTEAFF. For the CDR3, the DNA is TGCGCCAGCAGCTTCGGGGGCCCCGCGGGGATGAACACTGAAGCTTTCTTT.

In its sample, this clone was seen a few times. The junction and the germline gene differ at one end; a read error may be behind it. The gene calls are TRBV4-1 and TRBJ1-5; TRBD1 matches 8 bases. This CDR3 spans 16 amino acids. Germline values: CDR1 MGHRA, CDR2 YSYEKL. Written as DNA, the CDR3 is TGCGCCAGCAGCCAACTCGGACAGGGTAGCGATCAGCCCCAGCATTTT. This gives the protein CASSQLGQGSDQPQHF.